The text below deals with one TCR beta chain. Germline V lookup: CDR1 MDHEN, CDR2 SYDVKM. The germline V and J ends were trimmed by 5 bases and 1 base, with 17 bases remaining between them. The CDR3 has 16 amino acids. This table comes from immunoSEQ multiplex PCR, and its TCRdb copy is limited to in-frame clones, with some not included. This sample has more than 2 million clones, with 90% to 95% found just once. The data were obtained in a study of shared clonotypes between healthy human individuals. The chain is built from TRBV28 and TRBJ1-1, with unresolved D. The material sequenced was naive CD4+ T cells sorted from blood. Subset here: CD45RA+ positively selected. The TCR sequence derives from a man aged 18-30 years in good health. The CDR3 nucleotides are TGTGCCAGCAGTCCACCTATTGGTAACAGGAACACTGAAGCTTTCTTT. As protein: CASSPPIGNRNTEAFF.